The TCR beta chain under discussion was sequenced for a study of T cells after yellow fever vaccination. Study-level background: SMART-Seq v4 Ultra Low Input prepared libraries from low-cell fractions. Notes on the study in general: The booster saw the reappearance of most primary-vaccination clones (about 95% CD4, about 90% CD8). Contamination by abundant bulk-population clonotypes could be present in FACS-sorted repertoires.

TCRdb re-derived calls from the 5' RACE reads in MiXCR, one entry per CDR3 protein. Among 600,000 to 750,000 distinct CDR3 sequences listed, 9% to 15% were seen once. Of note for this clonotype: The antigen is undetermined.

Trimming left V 5 bases short and J 0 bases short, with 16 bases between. The CDR3 sequence is 15 residues long. CDR1 is DFQATT and CDR2 is SNEGSKA in the germline V gene (reference sequence). This chain links TRBV20-1 with TRBJ1-1; D is perhaps TRBD1 (5 bases). The TCR originated in a man younger than 45 who received the YFV17D yellow fever vaccine. Specimen: PBMCs, collected on the day of the yellow fever booster vaccination. The CDR3: CSAEHRRGLNTEAFF. The DNA of the CDR3 is TGCAGTGCTGAGCATCGGAGGGGTCTGAACACTGAAGCTTTCTTT.